Listed below are T cell receptor beta chains from one sample, sequenced in a study of blood T cell repertoires in COVID-19. TCRdb's copy holds only in-frame clones and misses some; the assay was immunoSEQ multiplex PCR. The table shows 400,000 or so clones, with approximately 86% occurring only once. Material for sequencing was peripheral blood. The receptors come from a human donor in a cohort sampled during active COVID-19. CDR3s include the opening cysteine and the closing phenylalanine or tryptophan. A D gene is named only where the DNA matches it firmly. The size field is filled for only some rows; it gives once, few, many or a size class.

TRBJ2-5,TRBD1,TRBV4-1,NA,TGCGCCAGCAGCCCAGGGGGCCGAAACCGAGAGACCCAGTACTTC,CASSPGGRNRETQYF
TRBJ1-1,NA,TRBV23-1,NA,TGCGCCAGCAGTCAGCCCCTTACAGGTAATCAGGCTTTCTTT,CASSQPLTGNQAFF
TRBJ2-7,TRBD1,TRBV28,NA,TGTGCCAGCAGCCAACCGCGGACAGGGGGCATTGGACCAGGGTTTTACGAGCAGTACTTC,CASSQPRTGGIGPGFYEQYF
TRBJ1-1,NA,TRBV10-3,NA,TGTGCCATCAGTGTAGGGGGAGAGGAAACTGAAGCTTTCTTT,CAISVGGEETEAFF
TRBJ2-7,NA,TRBV9,NA,TGTGCCAGCAGCGTAGGGGGCGGCGACGAGCAGTACTTC,CASSVGGGDEQYF
TRBJ2-7,TRBD1,TRBV3-1/TRBV3-2,NA,TGTGCCAGCAGCCAGGGACAGGGACAAGTCTACGAGCAGTACTTC,CASSQGQGQVYEQYF
TRBJ2-7,TRBD1,TRBV28,NA,TGTGCCAGCAGTTTACCTGCGGGGACAGGGGGCAACGAGCAGTACTTC,CASSLPAGTGGNEQYF
TRBJ2-5,NA,TRBV6-5,NA,TGTGCCAGCACCCCGGGGGGCAGGGGTCAAGAGACCCAGTACTTC,CASTPGGRGQETQYF
TRBJ1-4,TRBD1,TRBV5-6,NA,TGTGCCAGCAGCTTGGAGACAGGGGGTAATGAAAAACTGTTTTTT,CASSLETGGNEKLFF
TRBJ1-3,NA,TRBV15,NA,TGTGCCACCAGCAGAGATTCCGGGATTACTCCTGGAAACACCATATATTTT,CATSRDSGITPGNTIYF
TRBJ1-1,NA,TRBV11-2,NA,TGTGCCAGCAGCTTAGACCAAGGGAGCACTGAAGCTTTCTTT,CASSLDQGSTEAFF
TRBJ2-5,TRBD2,TRBV7-9,NA,TGTGCCAGCAGCTCGGATCGACTAGCGGGGGGTCTGGAGACCCAGTACTTC,CASSSDRLAGGLETQYF
TRBJ1-5,NA,TRBV7-8,large,TGTGCCAGCAGCTTAGTCAGTAGCAATCAGCCCCAGCATTTT,CASSLVSSNQPQHF
TRBJ1-1,TRBD1,TRBV5-1,NA,TGCGCCAGCAGCTTGGTGTCAGGGGGACAAGCTGAAGCTTTCTTT,CASSLVSGGQAEAFF
TRBJ1-2,TRBD1,TRBV2,NA,TGTGCCAGCAGGACAGGGGGCGCGGGTGGCTACACCTTC,CASRTGGAGGYTF
TRBJ2-7,TRBD2,TRBV28,NA,TGTGCCAGCATGACTAGCGACCCTATCAACGAGCAGTACTTC,CASMTSDPINEQYF
TRBJ2-5,NA,TRBV14,NA,TGTGCCAGCAGCCGCGGGAACCAAGAGACCCAGTACTTC,CASSRGNQETQYF
TRBJ2-1,NA,TRBV30,once,TGTGCCTGGACCGCAGGGGCTGGTACAGGTCCCAAGTTCTTC,CAWTAGAGTGPKFF
TRBJ2-3,NA,TRBV7-8,NA,TGTGCCAGCAGCTGGGACATTAGCACAGATACGCAGTATTTT,CASSWDISTDTQYF
TRBJ1-5,NA,TRBV6-5,NA,TGTGCCAGCAGCCAGGGGTACGATCAGCCCCAGCATTTT,CASSQGYDQPQHF
TRBJ1-4,TRBD1,TRBV30,NA,TGTGCCTGGGGGTCAGGGACAGGGGTTAATGAAAAACTGTTTTTT,CAWGSGTGVNEKLFF
TRBJ1-4,TRBD1,TRBV29-1,NA,TGCAGCGTTGCGGCAGGGGGCGAAAAACTGTTTTTT,CSVAAGGEKLFF
TRBJ2-7,NA,TRBV1,NA,TGCACCAGCAGCCAAGATCATGGGCGGGAGGGCCCCCTTTACGAGCAGTACTTC,CTSSQDHGREGPLYEQYF
TRBJ1-2,TRBD1,TRBV7-9,NA,TGTGCCAGCAGCCCAGGGACAGTTTATGGCTACACCTTC,CASSPGTVYGYTF
TRBJ2-5,NA,TRBV9,NA,TGTGCCAGCAGCCCTACCTCCGGGGGAATCCAAGAGACCCAGTACTTC,CASSPTSGGIQETQYF
TRBJ2-5,NA,TRBV15,NA,TGTGCCATCGGAGGGGGGGGAACCCAGTACTTC,CAIGGGGTQYF
TRBJ2-2,NA,TRBV12-3/TRBV12-4,NA,TGTGCGCAGGGTCGATACACCGGGGAGCTGTTTTTT,CAQGRYTGELFF
TRBJ1-2,TRBD1,TRBV6-2/TRBV6-3,NA,TGTGCCAGCAGTTGGGGACAGGGGGCGGATGGCTACACCTTC,CASSWGQGADGYTF
TRBJ2-7,NA,TRBV27,NA,TGTGCCAGCACTCAGGTCGGGGCCTACGAGCAGTACTTC,CASTQVGAYEQYF
TRBJ2-5,NA,TRBV30,NA,TGTGCCTGCCTAGGGGTGGGCCAAGAGACCCAGTACTTC,CACLGVGQETQYF
TRBJ2-2,TRBD2,TRBV10-3,NA,TGTGCCATCAGGGCGGGAGAGGACACCGGGGAGCTGTTTTTT,CAIRAGEDTGELFF
TRBJ1-4,NA,TRBV12-3/TRBV12-4,few,TGTGCCAGCAGTCCCGGACATTCTGAAAAACTGTTTTTT,CASSPGHSEKLFF
TRBJ2-1,TRBD2,TRBV3-1/TRBV3-2,NA,TGTGCCAGCAGCCTTGGACTAGCGGGCTGGTCCACCTACAATGAGCAGTTCTTC,CASSLGLAGWSTYNEQFF
TRBJ1-4,NA,TRBV7-9,NA,TGTGCCAGCAGCCGCCCAGATGCAACTAATGAAAAACTGTTTTTT,CASSRPDATNEKLFF
TRBJ1-4,TRBD1,TRBV19,NA,TGTGCCAGCCAGGGACAGTTGCGGGCTAATGAAAAACTGTTTTTT,CASQGQLRANEKLFF
TRBJ1-5,NA,TRBV16,NA,TGTGCCAGCAGCCAAAGGCAGGGAATAGGTCAGCCCCAGCATTTT,CASSQRQGIGQPQHF
TRBJ1-2,NA,TRBV12-3/TRBV12-4,NA,TGTGCCAGCTCCCCGGAGAACTATGGCTACACCTTC,CASSPENYGYTF
TRBJ1-2,NA,TRBV7-8,NA,TGTGCCAGCAGCCTCGACTTCGGCGGCTACACCTTC,CASSLDFGGYTF
TRBJ2-1,TRBD2,TRBV7-8,NA,TGTGCCAGCAGCTGGGGAAGACTAGCGGGAGCCGCGCAGTTCTTC,CASSWGRLAGAAQFF
TRBJ2-3,NA,TRBV18,NA,TGTGCCAGCTCACCCGACGGGGTGGATACGCAGTATTTT,CASSPDGVDTQYF
TRBJ2-1,TRBD1,TRBV19,NA,TGTGCCAGTAGTACAAATCGACAGGGGGCAACCTACAATGAGCAGTTCTTC,CASSTNRQGATYNEQFF
TRBJ2-5,TRBD2,TRBV28,NA,TGTGCCAGCAGTTCACCAGCCGGGACTAGCGGGGAGACCCAGTACTTC,CASSSPAGTSGETQYF